One sample yielded the 17 T cell receptor beta chains listed below, sequenced in a study of T cell changes during pregnancy in multiple sclerosis. Profiled with immunoSEQ multiplex PCR; TCRdb holds only in-frame clones, not every one. The sample carries under 40,000 clones, 90% recorded once. This sample comprised CD8+ T cells from peripheral blood mononuclear cells, obtained before pregnancy. These receptor sequences come from a female donor with multiple sclerosis, enrolled in a pregnancy study.

The J gene is TRBJ1-1, the V gene TRBV28; D might be TRBD1 (5 bases). V was clipped by 1 base and J by 2 bases, with 8 bases between them. This CDR3 is 14 amino acids long. Per germline, CDR1 MDHEN and CDR2 SYDVKM. The CDR3 DNA sequence: TGTGCCAGCAGTTTATACGGGGGTAACACTGAAGCTTTCTTT. Protein: CASSLYGGNTEAFF.

This clone occurred once. The V call is TRBV19, the J call TRBJ2-1; D may be TRBD1 (5 bases). This CDR3 is built from 15 residues. Trimming pared 3 bases from V and 0 bases from J, leaving 9 bases between. The germline gives CDR1 LNHDA, CDR2 SQIVND (reference sequence). The CDR3 nucleotides are TGTGCCAGTAGTATTGGGGCGAGCTCCTACAATGAGCAGTTCTTC. Amino acids: CASSIGASSYNEQFF.

The chain recombines TRBV5-6 with TRBJ2-7; 7 bases align to TRBD1. Germline assignment: CDR1 SGHDT and CDR2 YYEEEE. This CDR3 spans 16 amino acids. J gave up 3 bases and V 4 bases, and 13 bases lay outside the gene matches. The chain's CDR3 is CASSDSQGQSIYEQYF. CDR3 sequence (DNA): TGTGCCAGCAGCGACTCCCAGGGACAGTCTATCTACGAGCAGTACTTC.

The CDR3 sequence is CASSPSQGSTNGYTF. For the CDR3, the DNA is TGTGCCAGCAGCCCCTCCCAGGGTAGTACAAATGGCTACACCTTC. The V call is TRBV5-4, the J call TRBJ1-2, with a tentative D call TRBD1 (5 bases). Looked up from germline, CDR1 is SGHNT and CDR2 is YYREEE (reference sequence). This CDR3 is 15 amino acids long. Trimming removed 4 bases at V and 6 bases at J, with 19 bases between.

This chain connects TRBV7-9 to TRBJ2-7; TRBD1 matches at 8 bases. The V and J ends lost 5 bases and 1 base, in that order; junction bases with no gene match: 4. Germline V gene lookup returns CDR1 SEHNR and CDR2 FQNEAQ (reference sequence). CDR3 length equals 14 residues. The CDR3 nucleotides read TGTGCCAGCAGCGCCCGGACAGGGTCCTACGAGCAGTACTTC. The encoded protein is CASSARTGSYEQYF.

The CDR3 nucleotides are TGTGCCAGCAGTGAACAGGGGGCCGGCACCGGGGAGCTGTTTTTT. Translated, it gives CASSEQGAGTGELFF. The V call is TRBV6-1, the J call TRBJ2-2; 8 nucleotides line up with TRBD1. The CDR3 runs 15 residues. The V segment lost 2 bases and the J segment 4 bases; nucleotides outside the gene matches: 3. Per the germline V gene, CDR1 is MNHNS and CDR2 is SASEGT.

The chain combines TRBV13 with TRBJ2-1, with D possibly TRBD2 on 6 matching bases. The germline V gene encodes CDR1 PRHDT and CDR2 FYEKMQ (reference sequence). V was cut by 5 bases and J by 9 bases, with 20 bases left in between. This CDR3 is 15 amino acids long. The chain's CDR3 is CASSEGLSLVSEQFF. In nucleotides, the CDR3 is TGTGCCAGCAGCGAAGGACTATCCCTCGTGTCTGAGCAGTTCTTC.

This chain uses TRBV25-1 with TRBJ1-1; TRBD1 might be the D (6 bases). Germline CDR1 is MGHDK and CDR2 is SYGVNS. V was trimmed by 0 bases and J by 0 bases, leaving 17 bases between them. The CDR3 has 18 residues. The CDR3 sequence: CASSEYRGAGAMNTEAFF. In DNA form, the CDR3 reads TGTGCCAGCAGTGAATATCGAGGGGCAGGGGCTATGAACACTGAAGCTTTCTTT. Full variable domain (remainder filled in from reference TRBV25-1 and TRBJ1-1): EADIYQTPRYLVIGTGKKITLECSQTMGHDKMYWYQQDPGMELHLIHYSYGVNSTEKGDLSSESTVSRIRTEHFPLTLESARPSHTSQYLCASSEYRGAGAMNTEAFFGQGTRLTVV.

The rearrangement uses TRBV6-1 and TRBJ2-2, with 7 bases lining up with TRBD1. V was clipped by 7 bases and J by 6 bases; unmatched bases: 8. Germline V gene lookup returns CDR1 MNHNS and CDR2 SASEGT. The CDR3 extends over 14 amino acids. CDR3 sequence reads: CASMAQGESGELFF. The CDR3, as DNA: TGTGCCAGCATGGCGCAGGGGGAGTCCGGGGAGCTGTTTTTT.

The chain employs TRBV5-5 and TRBJ2-2; D is possibly TRBD1 (6 bases). This CDR3 is 16 amino acids long. The V end lost 2 bases, the J end lost 7 bases, and 18 bases lay between the germline ends. Germline-derived CDR1 and CDR2 are SGHKS and YYEKEE (reference sequence). The CDR3 DNA reads TGTGCCAGCAGCTTAGTGAGTGGTACAGGGAGCGGGGAGCTGTTTTTT. Translated, it gives CASSLVSGTGSGELFF.

V and J are TRBV7-8 and TRBJ1-5; 7 bases are shared with TRBD1. V was pared by 0 bases and J by 4 bases, with 6 bases of the junction left unmatched. The CDR3 spans 16 residues. CDR1 SGHVS and CDR2 FQNEAQ come from the germline V gene. For the CDR3, the DNA is TGTGCCAGCAGCTTAGCAGATGAGGGACAGAATCAGCCCCAGCATTTT. Translated: CASSLADEGQNQPQHF.

This chain uses TRBV7-2 with TRBJ2-7; TRBD2 matches at 7 bases. Germline lookup yields CDR1 SGHTA and CDR2 FQGNSA. Unmatched junction bases numbered 11, after V lost 7 bases and J lost 5 bases. This CDR3 region has 14 residues. The CDR3 protein is CASTFHSLADEQYF. CDR3 coding DNA: TGTGCCAGCACCTTCCACTCCCTAGCGGACGAGCAGTACTTC.

The V gene is TRBV30, the J gene TRBJ1-2, with a weak D call TRBD1 (6 bases). The CDR3 contains 13 residues. Between the trimmed V and J ends, which lost 1 base and 4 bases, there was a span of 10 bases. CDR1 is GTSNPN and CDR2 is SVGIG in the germline V gene (reference sequence). CDR3 nucleotide sequence: TGTGCCTGGAGTGCCGGACAGCTCTATGGCTACACCTTC. Its translation: CAWSAGQLYGYTF. Complete variable domain (other parts from reference TRBV30 and TRBJ1-2): SQTIHQWPATLVQPVGSPLSLECTVEGTSNPNLYWYRQAAGRGLQLLFYSVGIGQISSEVPQNLSASRPQDRQFILSSKKLLLSDSGFYLCAWSAGQLYGYTFGSGTRLTVV.

The V call is TRBV7-9, the J call TRBJ1-3, with D perhaps TRBD1 (5 bases). This CDR3 region has 13 residues. The V end was cut by 2 bases, the J end by 8 bases, with 10 bases between. Germline CDR1 and CDR2: SEHNR and FQNEAQ (reference sequence). For the CDR3, the DNA is TGTGCCAGCAGCTTAATACAGGCTGACACCATATATTTT. Encoded protein: CASSLIQADTIYF.

This clone was recorded once. The J gene is TRBJ2-2, the V gene TRBV7-9; D remains unclear. Trimming stripped 0 bases from V and 6 bases from J, with 8 bases between. The length of the CDR3 is 14 residues. Germline values: CDR1 SEHNR, CDR2 FQNEAQ (reference sequence). The CDR3 bases are TGTGCCAGCAGCTTAGCCCAGTACCCCGGGGAGCTGTTTTTT. It yields the protein CASSLAQYPGELFF.

Judged by abundance, this clone is medium-sized (0.01 to 0.1%). CDR3 sequence (DNA): TGCGCCAGCACCCGACTAGCGGGAGAGGCTGGGGCCAACGTCCTGACTTTC. The encoded protein is CASTRLAGEAGANVLTF. The chain is built from TRBV5-1 and TRBJ2-6, with 12 bases matching TRBD2. Germline V gene data show CDR1 as SGHRS and CDR2 as YFSETQ. CDR3 length equals 17 residues. Trimming cost V 6 bases and J 2 bases; bases outside gene matches: 6.

This clone was counted only a few times. The genes are TRBV21-1 and TRBJ1-1; no check of the table's D call, TRBD1, against the DNA was made. TRBV21-1 is reported as a pseudogene. The CDR3 spans 14 residues. CDR3 sequence reads: CASRTGLGNTEAFF. The CDR3 DNA reads as TGTGCCAGCAGGACAGGGCTCGGGAACACTGAAGCTTTCTTT.